These 14 T cell receptor beta chains originate from one sample sequenced in a study of OX40 agonist ivuxolimab in advanced cancers. Sequenced by immunoSEQ multiplex PCR; TCRdb stores in-frame clones only, minus some. The sample contains around 48,000 clones, about 85% of which appear only once. The specimen comprised CD4+ or CD8+ T cells sorted from blood, sampled in a trial of the OX40 agonist ivuxolimab. Receptors originate from an adult with an advanced solid tumor such as melanoma, head and neck, liver or kidney cancer.

This clone was seen only a few times. The chain links TRBV5-1 to TRBJ1-5; D remains unclear. This CDR3 is built from 15 residues. With 0 bases removed from V and 5 bases from J, the gap between germline ends came to 12 bases. Germline assignment: CDR1 SGHRS and CDR2 YFSETQ. Here the CDR3 reads CASSLGPGMHQPQHF. CDR3 DNA: TGCGCCAGCAGCTTGGGCCCGGGGATGCATCAGCCCCAGCATTTT.

V and J are TRBV28 and TRBJ2-3; 10 bases are shared with TRBD1. The CDR3 runs to 16 residues. The V segment lost 5 bases and the J segment 3 bases; nucleotides outside the gene matches: 8. CDR1 is MDHEN, CDR2 SYDVKM, per germline. Written as DNA, the CDR3 is TGTGCCAGCAGTCAACCCGGGACAGGGGCAACAGATACGCAGTATTTT. This codes for CASSQPGTGATDTQYF.

V gene TRBV5-1 combines with J gene TRBJ2-5; 15 bases line up with TRBD2. CDR1 and CDR2 from the germline V gene are SGHRS and YFSETQ. This CDR3 region has 19 residues. Losses at the gene ends were 4 bases for V and 1 base for J; bases not matched to a gene: 11. In DNA form, the CDR3 reads TGCGCCAGCAGCCTCTGGGGTCCGGGACTAGCGGGAGGCCAAGAGACCCAGTACTTC. Amino acid sequence: CASSLWGPGLAGGQETQYF. Looking up the rest from reference TRBV5-1 and TRBJ2-5 gives the full variable domain: KAGVTQTPRYLIKTRGQQVTLSCSPISGHRSVSWYQQTPGQGLQFLFEYFSETQRNKGNFPGRFSGRQFSNSRSEMNVSTLELGDSALYLCASSLWGPGLAGGQETQYFGPGTRLLVL.

V usage is TRBV15 and J usage is TRBJ2-3; either TRBD1 or TRBD2 may supply D (6 bases each). Germline values: CDR1 LNHNV, CDR2 YYDKDF (reference sequence). This CDR3 comprises 16 residues. Trimming removed 8 bases at V and 3 bases at J, with 21 bases between. The CDR3 sequence: CATLTSEEGGTDTQYF. In nucleotides, the CDR3 is TGTGCCACCCTGACCTCGGAGGAAGGGGGGACAGATACGCAGTATTTT.

The CDR3 DNA sequence: TGCGCCAGCAGCTTGGACACCTCCTACGAGCAGTACTTC. It codes for CASSLDTSYEQYF. This chain connects TRBV5-1 to TRBJ2-7; D unclear. V dropped 0 bases and J dropped 0 bases, with 4 bases sitting between them. Germline V gene data show CDR1 as SGHRS and CDR2 as YFSETQ. The CDR3 sequence is 13 residues long.

This clone turned up a few times. J is TRBJ2-7 and V is TRBV14, with unresolved D. Germline lookup yields CDR1 SGHDN and CDR2 FVKESK. The V end was cut by 4 bases, the J end by 6 bases, with 10 bases between. This CDR3 is 12 amino acids long. CDR3 DNA: TGTGCCAGCAGCCCCTCCCAAGTCGAGCAGTACTTC. Protein sequence: CASSPSQVEQYF.

The chain combines TRBV2 with TRBJ1-1, with 10 positions matching TRBD1. The CDR3 spans 17 residues. CDR1 and CDR2 from the germline V gene are SNHLY and FYNNEI. The V segment lost 6 bases and the J segment 1 base; nucleotides outside the gene matches: 11. The CDR3 region is CASREDRGVRSNTEAFF. The CDR3 nucleotides are TGTGCCAGCAGGGAGGACAGGGGGGTTCGGTCGAACACTGAAGCTTTCTTT.

This chain joins TRBV4-1 and TRBJ2-4; 7 bases map to TRBD2. Germline V CDR1 and CDR2: MGHRA, YSYEKL. V lost 1 base and J lost 0; bases outside the gene matches: 9. CDR3 size: 18 residues. The CDR3 sequence: CASSQAGLRLIAKNIQYF. The DNA for the CDR3 is TGCGCCAGCAGCCAAGCGGGACTACGACTAATAGCCAAAAACATTCAGTACTTC.

Only a few counts were recorded for this clone. This chain uses TRBV28 with TRBJ2-5; D is undetermined. Germline CDR1 and CDR2: MDHEN and SYDVKM. CDR3 length: 13 amino acids. The V end lost 2 bases, the J end lost 3 bases, and 7 bases lay between the germline ends. In nucleotides, the CDR3 is TGTGCCAGCAGTTTAGGGGTCGAAGAGACCCAGTACTTC. This sequence encodes CASSLGVEETQYF.

The chain links TRBV6-1 to TRBJ2-5; D perhaps matches TRBD2 (6 bases). V dropped 6 bases and J dropped 7 bases, with 15 bases sitting between them. CDR1 and CDR2 (germline): MNHNS, SASEGT. This CDR3 has 13 amino acids. CDR3 DNA: TGTGCCAGCAGCCTTGGGATCGGGGGGACCCAGTACTTC. Its protein product is CASSLGIGGTQYF.

This clone appeared a few times. This rearrangement joins TRBV19 to TRBJ1-5, with 7 positions matching TRBD1. The CDR3 totals 15 residues. V gave up 10 bases and J gave up 2 bases; unmatched junction bases: 11. Germline V gene lookup returns CDR1 LNHDA and CDR2 SQIVND (reference sequence). This CDR3 is CATESSGGGNQPQHF. The CDR3 coding sequence is TGTGCCACCGAATCTTCAGGGGGTGGCAATCAGCCCCAGCATTTT.

CDR3 sequence reads: CASSPMGDQPQHF. CDR3 bases: TGTGCCAGCTCACCAATGGGGGACCAGCCCCAGCATTTT. The V and J genes are TRBV18 and TRBJ1-5, with D possibly being TRBD1 (5 bases). The germline gives CDR1 KGHSH, CDR2 LQKENI. This CDR3 is built from 13 residues. V was pared by 2 bases and J by 7 bases, with 9 bases between.

This clone occurred once. This chain uses TRBV18 with TRBJ2-7, with 9 bases identical to TRBD1. The J segment lost 3 bases and the V segment lost 3 bases, leaving 12 bases of the junction unmatched. Germline V gene sequence: CDR1 KGHSH, CDR2 LQKENI. CDR3 size: 17 residues. CDR3 DNA: TGTGCCAGCTCACCGTCGGCCGGGACAGGGAAATACTACGAGCAGTACTTC. Its translation: CASSPSAGTGKYYEQYF.

This chain connects TRBV7-8 to TRBJ1-4; no definite D call. This CDR3 is built from 15 residues. Germline V gene sequence: CDR1 SGHVS, CDR2 FQNEAQ. The V end lost 5 bases, the J end lost 5 bases, and 15 bases lay between the germline ends. CDR3 nucleotides: TGTGCCAGCAGCCCGCCGGGCCCTATAAATGAAAAACTGTTTTTT. It codes for CASSPPGPINEKLFF. Drawing the rest from reference TRBV7-8 and TRBJ1-4, the complete variable domain is GAGVSQSPRYKVAKRGQDVALRCDPISGHVSLFWYQQALGQGPEFLTYFQNEAQLDKSGLPSDRFFAERPEGSVSTLKIQRTQQEDSAVYLCASSPPGPINEKLFFGSGTQLSVL.